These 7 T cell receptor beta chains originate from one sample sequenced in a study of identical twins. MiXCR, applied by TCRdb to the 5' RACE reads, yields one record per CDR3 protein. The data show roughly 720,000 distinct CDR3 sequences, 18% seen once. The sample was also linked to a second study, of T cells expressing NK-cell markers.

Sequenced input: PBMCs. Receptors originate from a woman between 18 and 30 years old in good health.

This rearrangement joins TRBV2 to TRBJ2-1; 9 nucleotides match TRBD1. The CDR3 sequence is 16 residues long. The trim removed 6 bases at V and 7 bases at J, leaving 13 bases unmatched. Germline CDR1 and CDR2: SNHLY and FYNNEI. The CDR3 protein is CASRGDRARPTNEQFF. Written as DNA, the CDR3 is TGTGCCAGCAGGGGGGACAGGGCTAGACCCACAAATGAGCAGTTCTTC.

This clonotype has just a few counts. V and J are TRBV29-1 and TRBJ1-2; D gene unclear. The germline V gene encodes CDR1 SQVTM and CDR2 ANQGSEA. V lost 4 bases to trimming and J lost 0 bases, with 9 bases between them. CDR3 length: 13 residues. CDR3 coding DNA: TGCAGCGTTGTTGGCAGTCCTAACTATGGCTACACCTTC. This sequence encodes CSVVGSPNYGYTF.

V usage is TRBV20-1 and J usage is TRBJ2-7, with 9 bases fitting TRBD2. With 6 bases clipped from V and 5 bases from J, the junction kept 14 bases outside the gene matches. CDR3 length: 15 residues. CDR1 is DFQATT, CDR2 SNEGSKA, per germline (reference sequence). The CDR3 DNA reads TGCAGTGCCGAGGGGCTTAAGCGGGAGGTCGACGAGCAGTACTTC. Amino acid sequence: CSAEGLKREVDEQYF.

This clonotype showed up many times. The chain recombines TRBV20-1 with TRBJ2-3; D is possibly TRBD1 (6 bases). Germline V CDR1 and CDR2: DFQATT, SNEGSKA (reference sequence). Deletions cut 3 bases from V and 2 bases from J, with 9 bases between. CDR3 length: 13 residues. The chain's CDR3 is CSASQGPTDTQYF. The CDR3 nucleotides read TGCAGTGCTAGCCAGGGGCCCACAGATACGCAGTATTTT.

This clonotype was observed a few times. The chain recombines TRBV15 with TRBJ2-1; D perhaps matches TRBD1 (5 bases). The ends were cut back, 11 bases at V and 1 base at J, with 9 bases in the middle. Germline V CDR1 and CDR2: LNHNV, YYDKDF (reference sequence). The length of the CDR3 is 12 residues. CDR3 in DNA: TGTGCCTCCCAGGGTTCCTACAATGAGCAGTTCTTC. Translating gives CASQGSYNEQFF. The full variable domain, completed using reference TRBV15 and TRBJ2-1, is DAMVIQNPRYQVTQFGKPVTLSCSQTLNHNVMYWYQQKSSQAPKLLFHYYDKDFNNEADTPDNFQSRRPNTSFCFLDIRSPGLGDTAMYLCASQGSYNEQFFGPGTRLTVL.

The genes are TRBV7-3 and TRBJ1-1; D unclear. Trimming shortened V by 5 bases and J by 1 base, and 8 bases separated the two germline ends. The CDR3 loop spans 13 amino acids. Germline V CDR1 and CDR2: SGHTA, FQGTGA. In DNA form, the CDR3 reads TGTGCCAGCAGCCAACTCGGGAACACTGAAGCTTTCTTT. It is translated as CASSQLGNTEAFF.

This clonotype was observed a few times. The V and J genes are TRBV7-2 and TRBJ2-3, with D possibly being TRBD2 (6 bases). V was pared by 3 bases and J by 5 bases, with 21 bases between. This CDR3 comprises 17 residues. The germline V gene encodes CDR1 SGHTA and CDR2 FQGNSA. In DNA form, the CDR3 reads TGTGCCAGCAGCTTGGGTACCCTTGCGACCGGGGGAGATACGCAGTATTTT. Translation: CASSLGTLATGGDTQYF.